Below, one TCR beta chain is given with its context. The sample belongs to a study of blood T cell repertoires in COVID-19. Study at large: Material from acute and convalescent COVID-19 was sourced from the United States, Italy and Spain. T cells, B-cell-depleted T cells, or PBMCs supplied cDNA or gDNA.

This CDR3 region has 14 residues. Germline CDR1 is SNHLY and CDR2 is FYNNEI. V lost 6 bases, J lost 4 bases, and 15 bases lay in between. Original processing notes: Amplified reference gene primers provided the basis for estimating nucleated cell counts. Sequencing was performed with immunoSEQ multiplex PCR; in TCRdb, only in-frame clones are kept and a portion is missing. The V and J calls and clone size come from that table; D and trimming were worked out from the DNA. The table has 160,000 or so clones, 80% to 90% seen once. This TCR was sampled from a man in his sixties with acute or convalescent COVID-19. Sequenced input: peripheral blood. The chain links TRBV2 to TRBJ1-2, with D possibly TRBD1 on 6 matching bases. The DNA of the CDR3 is TGTGCCAGCAGCCCCGGGACATCCTTCTATGGCTACACCTTC. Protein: CASSPGTSFYGYTF.